This T cell receptor (beta chain) is drawn from a study of OX40 agonist ivuxolimab in advanced cancers. As for the study in general: Patients were treated with ivuxolimab, an agonistic anti-OX40 (CD134) antibody. The group had a mean age of 60 years, ranged from roughly 20 to 80, and was 82.7% male.

A note on this clone: The target antigen is unknown.

Findings of the study overall: Averaging showed that CD8+ T cells had more expanded clones than CD4+ did. Nonresponders included some who also had low normalized T-cell clonal expansion.

Repertoires were generated with immunoSEQ multiplex PCR, while TCRdb's copy carries only in-frame clones and drops some. There are 70,000 to 75,000 clones in the sample; roughly nine tenths occur only once, and approximately 0.99% lies in the top ten. V gave up 0 bases and J gave up 0 bases, with 12 bases separating them. Germline CDR1 is MGHRA and CDR2 is YSYEKL. This CDR3 is built from 16 residues. This TCR came from an adult with an advanced solid tumor such as melanoma, head and neck, liver or kidney cancer. Sequencing was performed on CD4+ or CD8+ T cells sorted from blood, taken in a trial of the OX40 agonist ivuxolimab. V and J are TRBV4-1 and TRBJ2-7, with D perhaps matching TRBD1 (6 bases). The CDR3 loop is CASSQDLMGHSYEQYF. CDR3 DNA: TGCGCCAGCAGCCAAGATTTAATGGGACACTCCTACGAGCAGTACTTC.